The clone carrying this T cell receptor (beta chain) was observed at least ten times. This entry is derived from a study of spatial heterogeneity in lung cancer. Whole-study context: Compared with alpha-chain sequences, beta-chain sequences were consistently detected in greater numbers. The study observed each unique TCR and UMI combination more than ten times on average in raw reads.

Time point described: sample taken at primary tumor resection. The input material, whole RNA from tumor, nontumor lung or frozen PBMC, was sequenced unsorted. The donor group consisted of over 55 patients who had untreated, early-stage non-small cell lung cancer. The CDR3 extends over 11 amino acids. V lost 4 bases to trimming and J lost 2 bases, with 5 bases between them. Per germline, CDR1 DFQATT and CDR2 SNEGSKA (reference sequence). Every cDNA TCR molecule received its own unique molecular identifier. TCRdb ran MiXCR on the 5' RACE reads and lists one entry per CDR3 protein. The sample has roughly 20,000 distinct CDR3 sequences; 4.6% are singletons.

This chain links TRBV20-1 with TRBJ1-2; no definite D call. The sample consisted of PBMCs, taken at surgery. This sequence originates from a male donor with early-stage non-small cell lung cancer. CDR3 nucleotide sequence: TGCAGTGCTACAGGAAACTATGGCTACACCTTC. Translated, it gives CSATGNYGYTF.